The 32 T cell receptor beta chains given below trace back to one sample, sequenced in a study of T cells in Graves' hyperthyroidism and ophthalmopathy. Amplified regions were TCR beta CDR3 sequences from RNA transcripts. A set of HTBI primers served as the primers for a first-round RT-PCR of the TCR CDR3. TCRdb reprocessed the multiplex PCR reads via MiXCR and lists one record per CDR3 protein. The profile shows hundreds of thousands of distinct CDR3 sequences, approximately 15% of them singletons. Sequences were obtained from blood. These receptors all stem from a woman in her late teens or twenties with Graves' hyperthyroidism.

This clonotype has at least ten counts. The genes are TRBV6-2 or TRBV6-3 and TRBJ2-7; D may correspond to TRBD1 or TRBD2 (5 bases each). Germline-derived CDR1 and CDR2 are MNHEY and SVGEGT. Trimming removed 2 bases from V and 4 bases from J, with 18 bases in between. The CDR3 covers 16 residues. The CDR3 nucleotides read TGTGCCAGCAGTTACGCGTGGCCCGTGGGGGAGTACGAGCAGTACTTC. This sequence encodes CASSYAWPVGEYEQYF.

The chain carries TRBV9 and TRBJ1-2; 11 bases align to TRBD1. V dropped 3 bases and J dropped 4; count of bases not matched to a gene: 8. Germline lookup yields CDR1 SGDLS and CDR2 YYNGEE. The CDR3 runs 16 residues. This CDR3 is CASSATDRGLGYGYTF. The CDR3 DNA sequence: TGTGCCAGCAGCGCCACGGACAGGGGGCTTGGCTATGGCTACACCTTC.

This clonotype came up many times. This chain joins TRBV11-1 and TRBJ2-1; perhaps TRBD2 as D (6 bases). This CDR3 region has 14 residues. From germline, CDR1 is SGHAT and CDR2 FQDESV (reference sequence). V was cut by 4 bases and J by 7 bases, with 14 bases left in between. CDR3 region: CASSSVAVSNEQFF. CDR3 DNA sequence: TGTGCCAGCAGCTCGGTAGCGGTCTCAAATGAGCAGTTCTTC.

This clonotype was seen ten or more times. The genes are TRBV9 and TRBJ2-7; 8 bases are shared with TRBD2. Unmatched junction bases numbered 9, after V lost 4 bases and J lost 0 bases. CDR1 and CDR2 from the germline V gene are SGDLS and YYNGEE. CDR3 length: 16 amino acids. The CDR3 sequence is CASSPPGGRHSYEQYF. CDR3 in DNA: TGTGCCAGCAGCCCTCCAGGCGGGAGGCACTCCTACGAGCAGTACTTC.

This clonotype was counted at least ten times. The rearrangement links TRBV11-2 to TRBJ1-2; no firm D call. Per the germline V gene, CDR1 is SGHAT and CDR2 is FQNNGV. The CDR3 has 15 residues. V lost 0 bases and J lost 4, with 12 bases in between. In DNA, the CDR3 is TGTGCCAGCAGCTTAGATCTAAGACGACTCTATGGCTACACCTTC. Amino acid sequence: CASSLDLRRLYGYTF.

This clonotype was seen many times. This rearrangement joins TRBV6-1 to TRBJ2-7; 9 nucleotides align to TRBD1. CDR3 length: 15 amino acids. V shed 5 bases, J shed 5 bases, and the junction held 10 bases outside the gene matches. Germline assignment: CDR1 MNHNS and CDR2 SASEGT. The CDR3 loop reads CASSYGGTGRNEQYF. The CDR3 coding sequence is TGTGCCAGCAGTTACGGGGGGACAGGGCGTAACGAGCAGTACTTC.

The chain is built from TRBV6-9 and TRBJ2-2; 8 bases match TRBD1. There are 15 residues in the CDR3. The V and J ends lost 3 bases and 4 bases, in that order; junction bases with no gene match: 4. The V gene's germline CDR1 is MNHGY and CDR2 SVAAGI. CDR3 in DNA: TGTGCCAGCAGTTACAGGGGGCGCGTCACCGGGGAGCTGTTTTTT. This gives the protein CASSYRGRVTGELFF.

V usage is TRBV7-2 and J usage is TRBJ1-4, with 7 bases lining up with TRBD1. The CDR3 runs 15 residues. CDR1 SGHTA and CDR2 FQGNSA come from the germline V gene. The V gene end was trimmed by 5 bases and the J gene end by 0 bases; junction bases not matched to a gene: 3. CDR3 nucleotides: TGTGCCAGCAGCAGCGACAGGGCAACTAATGAAAAACTGTTTTTT. Its translation: CASSSDRATNEKLFF.

This clonotype has ten or more counts. The genes are TRBV20-1 and TRBJ1-1; TRBD1 matches at 7 bases. The CDR3 runs to 13 residues. Germline V gene sequence: CDR1 DFQATT, CDR2 SNEGSKA (reference sequence). The trim removed 6 bases at V and 6 bases at J, leaving 10 bases unmatched. The CDR3, as DNA: TGCAGTGCCCCGAAGACAGGGCTCTCTGAAGCTTTCTTT. It encodes CSAPKTGLSEAFF.

This clonotype was detected many times. The chain uses TRBV15 and TRBJ2-7; no definite D call. Germline CDR1 is LNHNV and CDR2 is YYDKDF (reference sequence). This CDR3 spans 15 amino acids. The V gene lost 0 bases and the J gene lost 3 bases, with 12 bases spanning the gap. CDR3 DNA sequence: TGTGCCACCAGCAGAGATCGTATAGGAAACTACGAGCAGTACTTC. Translated: CATSRDRIGNYEQYF.

This clonotype was observed a handful of times. J is TRBJ2-7 and V is TRBV6-1, with D unclear. The V gene lost 5 bases and the J gene lost 6 bases, with 8 bases spanning the gap. The CDR3 has 11 residues. Germline V lookup: CDR1 MNHNS, CDR2 SASEGT. The CDR3 loop reads CASSIGSEQYF. The CDR3, as DNA: TGTGCCAGCAGTATTGGCTCCGAGCAGTACTTC.

This clonotype appeared many times. The chain carries TRBV7-6 and TRBJ2-5; a possible D gene is TRBD1 (5 bases). The CDR3 runs 14 residues. The V gene's germline CDR1 is SGHVS and CDR2 FNYEAQ. Trimming removed 8 bases from V and 5 bases from J, with 18 bases in between. The CDR3 nucleotides are TGTGCCAGCGTAGGGGCCCAAGGGTGGGAGACCCAGTACTTC. This codes for CASVGAQGWETQYF.

This clonotype was observed many times. This chain joins TRBV24-1 and TRBJ1-5, with 8 nucleotides matching TRBD1. Germline trimming cut 4 bases from V and 7 bases from J; bases unmatched to any gene: 5. CDR3 length: 14 residues. The germline V gene encodes CDR1 KGHDR and CDR2 SFDVKD. The CDR3 nucleotides are TGTGCCACCAGTGACCCCGACAGGGGCCAGCCCCAGCATTTT. Its protein is CATSDPDRGQPQHF.

The chain couples TRBV20-1 to TRBJ2-3, with D perhaps matching TRBD2 (5 bases). Germline CDR1 DFQATT, CDR2 SNEGSKA (reference sequence). CDR3 size: 11 residues. Trimming shortened V by 6 bases and J by 7 bases, and 11 bases separated the two germline ends. The CDR3 nucleotides read TGCAGTGCGACCCCGGGGAATACGCAGTATTTT. Its translation is CSATPGNTQYF.

This clonotype was detected only a few times. The chain carries TRBV5-5 and TRBJ1-1; D remains ambiguous. This CDR3 has 14 residues. Trimming cost V 2 bases and J 1 base, with 9 bases left between them. Germline assignment: CDR1 SGHKS and CDR2 YYEKEE (reference sequence). The CDR3 spells CASSFLAKNTEAFF. The CDR3 coding sequence is TGTGCCAGCAGCTTCTTGGCCAAGAACACTGAAGCTTTCTTT. Full variable domain (outside the CDR3, taken from reference TRBV5-5 and TRBJ1-1): DAGVTQSPTHLIKTRGQQVTLRCSPISGHKSVSWYQQVLGQGPQFIFQYYEKEERGRGNFPDRFSARQFPNYSSELNVNALLLGDSALYLCASSFLAKNTEAFFGQGTRLTVV.

V usage is TRBV6-5 and J usage is TRBJ2-7; the match to TRBD2 covers 7 bases. CDR1 MNHEY and CDR2 SVGAGI come from the germline V gene. This CDR3 is 17 amino acids long. The trim removed 1 base at V and 1 base at J, leaving 10 bases unmatched. The CDR3 DNA reads as TGTGCCAGCAGTTACTGGGGGGGAGCCGAAACATCCTACGAGCAGTACTTC. It is translated as CASSYWGGAETSYEQYF.

The sample holds a few counts of this clonotype. The chain recombines TRBV11-2 with TRBJ2-7; unclear D gene. Germline V gene sequence: CDR1 SGHAT, CDR2 FQNNGV. The CDR3 runs 13 residues. Trimming shortened V by 2 bases and J by 5 bases, and 10 bases separated the two germline ends. The CDR3 bases are TGTGCCAGCAGCTTAACCCCGAGGCACGAGCAGTACTTC. Its protein product is CASSLTPRHEQYF.

This clonotype was counted at least ten times. The CDR3 loop is CASSSMDRGAYEQYF. Here the CDR3 DNA reads TGTGCCAGCAGCTCCATGGACAGGGGGGCCTACGAGCAGTACTTC. The chain employs TRBV28 and TRBJ2-7, with 10 bases identical to TRBD1. Germline V gene lookup returns CDR1 MDHEN and CDR2 SYDVKM. The CDR3 runs to 15 residues. With 6 bases clipped from V and 2 bases from J, the junction kept 7 bases outside the gene matches.

This chain joins TRBV20-1 and TRBJ1-1; TRBD1 is a possible D gene (6 bases). Trimming took 6 bases from V and 6 from J, leaving 17 bases between them. This CDR3 comprises 13 residues. CDR1 DFQATT and CDR2 SNEGSKA come from the germline V gene (reference sequence). The CDR3 region has the DNA TGCAGTGCCCCCGTCGGGGGGCGTCCTGAAGCTTTCTTT. Translating it yields CSAPVGGRPEAFF.

A few counts support this clonotype. This chain connects TRBV14 to TRBJ1-6; no clear D. The germline V gene has CDR1 SGHDN and CDR2 FVKESK. The CDR3 covers 13 residues. V was clipped by 0 bases and J by 10 bases, with 7 bases between them. CDR3 amino acids: CASSQEGYSPLHF. The CDR3 nucleotides read TGTGCCAGCAGCCAAGAAGGGTACTCACCCCTCCACTTT.

V gene TRBV29-1 combines with J gene TRBJ2-3; TRBD1 matches at 7 bases. Germline loops: CDR1 SQVTM, CDR2 ANQGSEA. The CDR3 loop spans 15 amino acids. V gave up 2 bases and J gave up 6 bases; unmatched junction bases: 11. The CDR3 sequence is CSVENRDSRGDTQYF. In DNA form, the CDR3 reads TGCAGCGTTGAAAACCGGGACAGCCGAGGGGATACGCAGTATTTT.

This clonotype occurred many times. DNA for the CDR3: TGTGCCAGCAGTAGAGGAGGAACCGACGAGCAGTACTTC. Its protein product is CASSRGGTDEQYF. The V gene is TRBV28, the J gene TRBJ2-7, with D possibly being TRBD2 (5 bases). The V and J ends lost 5 bases and 5 bases respectively, with 13 bases between them. The CDR3 contains 13 residues. The germline V gene encodes CDR1 MDHEN and CDR2 SYDVKM.

This clonotype was seen ten or more times. This chain connects TRBV14 to TRBJ2-1, with 10 positions matching TRBD2. J lost 8 bases, V lost 4 bases, and 8 bases had no gene match. This CDR3 region has 15 residues. CDR1 SGHDN and CDR2 FVKESK come from the germline V gene. The CDR3: CASSPLAGGWDEQFF. Written as DNA, the CDR3 is TGTGCCAGCAGCCCCTTAGCGGGAGGCTGGGATGAGCAGTTCTTC.

This clonotype showed up many times. This sequence joins TRBV20-1 and TRBJ2-7; the match to TRBD2 covers 9 bases. This CDR3 is built from 15 residues. Per the germline V gene, CDR1 is DFQATT and CDR2 is SNEGSKA (reference sequence). J was trimmed by 5 bases and V by 3 bases; bases with no gene match: 11. The DNA for the CDR3 is TGCAGTGCTAGTGGCAAAGCGGGAGGAGGAAACGAGCAGTACTTC. This translates into CSASGKAGGGNEQYF.

This clonotype was seen a handful of times. The rearrangement uses TRBV24-1 and TRBJ2-1, with D hard to call. The CDR3 is 15 amino acids. The ends were cut back, 4 bases at V and 0 bases at J, with 9 bases in the middle. CDR1 is KGHDR and CDR2 is SFDVKD in the germline V gene. The CDR3: CATSDGQPSYNEQFF. The CDR3 region has the DNA TGTGCCACCAGTGACGGGCAACCCTCCTACAATGAGCAGTTCTTC.

In its sample, this clonotype was seen a few times. The chain recombines TRBV5-1 with TRBJ2-3; 8 bases agree with TRBD2. Germline V gene sequence: CDR1 SGHRS, CDR2 YFSETQ. The CDR3 extends over 14 amino acids. After removal of 1 base from V and 4 bases from J, the junction contained 2 bases not matched to a gene. CDR3: CASSLSSGADTQYF. CDR3 DNA sequence: TGCGCCAGCAGCTTGAGTAGCGGGGCAGATACGCAGTATTTT.

The rearrangement uses TRBV28 and TRBJ2-7, with 8 bases fitting TRBD1. The germline gives CDR1 MDHEN, CDR2 SYDVKM. V was clipped by 3 bases and J by 6 bases; unmatched bases: 7. CDR3 length equals 14 residues. CDR3 loop: CASSLPGQGREQYF. CDR3 coding DNA: TGTGCCAGCAGTTTGCCCGGACAGGGACGCGAGCAGTACTTC.

This clonotype appeared a few times. The chain carries TRBV6-1 and TRBJ1-2, with D unclear. CDR3 length: 12 amino acids. Trimming removed 3 bases from V and 7 bases from J, with 9 bases in between. Germline-derived CDR1 and CDR2 are MNHNS and SASEGT. The DNA for the CDR3 is TGTGCCAGCAGTGACAGACTTTCTGGCTACACCTTC. As protein: CASSDRLSGYTF.

This clonotype has ten or more counts. This chain uses TRBV3-1 with TRBJ1-1; D may be TRBD1 (5 bases). Between the trimmed V and J ends, which lost 0 bases and 5 bases, there was a span of 7 bases. Looked up from germline, CDR1 is LGHDT and CDR2 is YNNKEL (reference sequence). CDR3 size: 13 residues. CDR3 nucleotides: TGTGCCAGCAGCCAAGATCGACAGACTGAAGCTTTCTTT. It specifies CASSQDRQTEAFF.

The J gene is TRBJ2-1, the V gene TRBV5-1; 7 bases line up with TRBD2. Germline assignment: CDR1 SGHRS and CDR2 YFSETQ. The CDR3 covers 15 residues. V shed 5 bases and J 4 bases; nucleotides not matched to a gene: 9. This chain's CDR3 is CASRAGTTTYNEQFF. CDR3 coding DNA: TGCGCCAGCAGGGCCGGGACTACCACTTACAATGAGCAGTTCTTC.

In its sample, this clonotype was seen many times. The rearrangement links TRBV2 to TRBJ2-3; a weak D match, TRBD1 (6 bases). V lost 3 bases to trimming and J lost 6 bases, with 7 bases between them. Germline values: CDR1 SNHLY, CDR2 FYNNEI. The CDR3 covers 12 residues. The CDR3 DNA sequence: TGTGCCAGCAGTGAGCAGGGGGATACGCAGTATTTT. Its translation: CASSEQGDTQYF.

As to this clonotype: One end of the junction is discordant with germline, which a read error may explain. The chain has TRBV7-9 and TRBJ1-2; 8 bases agree with TRBD1. The CDR3 sequence is 16 residues long. CDR1 SEHNR and CDR2 FQNEAQ come from the germline V gene (reference sequence). The CDR3 DNA reads as TGTGCCAGCAGCCGACCCGGACAGGGAGTACCCTATGGCTCCACCTTC. Protein product: CASSRPGQGVPYGSTF.